The present TCR beta chain was sequenced within a study of blood T cell repertoires in COVID-19. Study context: Sites in the United States, Italy and Spain provided acute and convalescent COVID-19 samples. The cDNA or gDNA used as material had been derived from T cells, B-cell-depleted T cells, or PBMCs.

This CDR3 has 13 residues. Germline V lookup: CDR1 SGHTA, CDR2 FQGNSA. Trimming stripped 4 bases from V and 6 bases from J, with 12 bases between. In the original workflow: Reference gene primer amplification in the assay estimated nucleated cell counts. Clones were read by immunoSEQ multiplex PCR, and TCRdb kept only the in-frame ones, dropping some. V and J calls and clone size are those listed in that table; D and trimming were worked out from the DNA. The repertoire holds 150,000 to 200,000 clones, around four fifths seen once, with over 6% in the top ten. One Seattle source followed patients from active infection through their disease course.

V and J are TRBV7-2 and TRBJ1-1, with a possible D match to TRBD1 (5 bases). This sequence was found in a woman between 65 and 79 years old with COVID-19, enrolled during active disease. Sequenced sample: peripheral blood. The CDR3 DNA reads as TGTGCCAGCAGCTCGGGACTCCCGGCTGAAGCTTTCTTT. Its protein product is CASSSGLPAEAFF. Full variable domain (outside the CDR3, taken from reference TRBV7-2 and TRBJ1-1): GAGVSQSPSNKVTEKGKDVELRCDPISGHTALYWYRQSLGQGLEFLIYFQGNSAPDKSGLPSDRFSAERTGGSVSTLTIQRTQQEDSAVYLCASSSGLPAEAFFGQGTRLTVV.